This T cell receptor beta chain emerged from a study of blood T cells in healthy people across ages. The sample holds a few counts of this clonotype. The second PCR ran roughly 7 to 12 cycles with a sample-barcoded 5' primer and J-beta primers. TCRdb used MiXCR to reprocess the 5' RACE reads, holding one entry per CDR3 protein. The sample contains about 630,000 distinct CDR3 sequences, about 21% of which appear only once. This CDR3 region has 15 residues. This chain uses TRBV21-1 with TRBJ2-4; the table calls TRBD1, which could not be checked here. TRBV21-1 is a recognized pseudogene. The TCR comes from a man in his 70s in good health. Sequencing input: blood. This CDR3 reads CASSKVTVAKNIQYF. The CDR3, as DNA: TGTGCCAGCAGCAAAGTGACAGTTGCCAAAAACATTCAGTACTTC.